The next 8 T cell receptor beta chains were all read from a single sample in a study of CD8 T cells in Susac syndrome. cDNA came from 0.5 to 1 ug RNA primed by random hexamers. TCRdb fed the immunoSEQ multiplex PCR reads into MiXCR, producing one record per CDR3 protein. The sample consists of more than 70,000 distinct CDR3 sequences, about 93% of them appearing once. Sequencing was carried out using CD8+ T cells from PBMCs. All receptors come from a human donor in good health.

The chain is built from TRBV4-2 and TRBJ2-3, with 9 bases that match TRBD1. V lost 0 bases and J lost 7; bases outside the gene matches: 8. From germline, CDR1 is LGHNA and CDR2 YNFKEQ. This CDR3 is 16 amino acids long. CDR3 DNA: TGTGCCAGCAGCCAAGATTACGGGACAGGGATTAATACGCAGTATTTT. Translated: CASSQDYGTGINTQYF.

This sequence joins TRBV6-6 and TRBJ2-1; no firm D call. The CDR3 has 15 amino acids. Trimming shortened V by 0 bases and J by 3 bases, and 9 bases separated the two germline ends. Germline V gene data show CDR1 as MNHNY and CDR2 as SVGAGI (reference sequence). The chain's CDR3 is CASSYSVRFYNEQFF. Here the CDR3 DNA reads TGTGCCAGCAGTTACTCGGTCAGGTTCTACAATGAGCAGTTCTTC.

This sequence joins TRBV20-1 and TRBJ2-7, with TRBD1 as a possible D gene (6 bases). The germline V and J ends were trimmed by 3 bases and 0 bases, with 15 bases remaining between them. The germline V gene has CDR1 DFQATT and CDR2 SNEGSKA (reference sequence). The CDR3 is 15 amino acids. The CDR3 nucleotides are TGCAGTGCTAGTCAGGTAGACAGGAGCTCCTACGAGCAGTACTTC. Its protein is CSASQVDRSSYEQYF.

The chain uses TRBV27 and TRBJ1-2; D is unresolved. V was cut by 3 bases and J by 3 bases, with 11 bases left in between. CDR3 length equals 14 residues. In germline, CDR1 is MNHEY, CDR2 SMNVEV (reference sequence). This CDR3 reads CASSFGGSHYGYTF. DNA of the CDR3: TGTGCCAGCAGTTTTGGCGGCAGCCACTATGGCTACACCTTC.

The rearrangement links TRBV7-7 to TRBJ2-5; D may match TRBD1 or TRBD2 (5 bases each). The CDR3 length is 14 residues. The V end was cut by 5 bases, the J end by 7 bases, with 17 bases between. Germline CDR1 SSHAT, CDR2 FNYEAQ (reference sequence). CDR3 sequence: CASSPAWGIGTQYF. In DNA form, the CDR3 reads TGTGCCAGCAGCCCCGCGTGGGGGATCGGGACCCAGTACTTC.

CDR3 coding DNA: TGTGCCAGCAGTTTACGGGGTTCCTACAATGAGCAGTTCTTC. It encodes CASSLRGSYNEQFF. The V gene is TRBV27, the J gene TRBJ2-1, with a weak D call TRBD2 (5 bases). The germline V gene has CDR1 MNHEY and CDR2 SMNVEV (reference sequence). Trimming left V 2 bases short and J 1 base short, with 6 bases between. This CDR3 region has 14 residues.

The genes are TRBV6-1 and TRBJ1-6, with TRBD1 matching over 9 bases. Germline V gene sequence: CDR1 MNHNS, CDR2 SASEGT. Losses at the gene ends were 4 bases for V and 9 bases for J; bases not matched to a gene: 4. The CDR3 spans 14 residues. The CDR3 region has the DNA TGTGCCAGCAGTGGGGACAGGGAAAGTTCACCCCTCCACTTT. Protein: CASSGDRESSPLHF.

As DNA, the CDR3 is TGTGCCAGCAGTTTCCAGGGGATCCTGAACACTGAAGCTTTCTTT. The encoded protein is CASSFQGILNTEAFF. The chain recombines TRBV6-2 or TRBV6-3 with TRBJ1-1, with TRBD1 as a possible D gene (6 bases). Trimming took off 4 bases at V and 0 bases at J, with 12 bases between the two ends. This CDR3 is built from 15 residues. The germline gives CDR1 MNHEY, CDR2 SVGEGT.